This entry describes one T cell receptor (beta chain). The V end lost 1 base, the J end lost 6 bases, and 13 bases lay between the germline ends. Germline V gene sequence: CDR1 LGHNA, CDR2 YNFKEQ. The CDR3 length is 14 residues. The sample originates from a study of cytomegalovirus exposure and HLA in healthy donors. In the study overall: Findings of an earlier analysis included more than 90 million unique TCR beta sequences from 190 million or so T cells.

The study ran its PCR with 60 Vbeta and 13 Jbeta primers. Sequencing used immunoSEQ multiplex PCR; TCRdb keeps in-frame clones, though not all of them. The profile covers some 180,000 clones, with over 75% appearing a single time and under 2% taken by the ten largest. This sequence originates from a woman aged 25 to 39 in good health and CMV-seronegative. Sequences were obtained from PBMCs. The chain joins TRBV4-2 to TRBJ2-7, with D possibly TRBD2 on 6 matching bases. CDR3 nucleotides: TGTGCCAGCAGCCAAGTTCTTAGCGGAAGCGAGCAGTACTTC. This codes for CASSQVLSGSEQYF.